Following are 16 T cell receptor beta chains from one sample sequenced in a study of vaccination effects on CD4 cells after COVID-19. Within the ViraFEST assay, antigen-specific CD4+ T cells underwent expansion with viral peptide pools prior to sequencing. Scientists isolated CD4+ T cells after an approximately 9-day culture period ended. Confirmation by PCR established that the person had SARS-CoV-2 infection between March and December 2020. Two doses of BNT162b2 or mRNA-1273 vaccine were administered to participants. For these receptors, no antigen is known. Method: immunoSEQ multiplex PCR; TCRdb's copy keeps in-frame clones and lacks some. The table lists over 15,000 clones, 65% to 75% of them singletons. The material sequenced was CD4+ T cells from PBMCs cultured with SARS-CoV-2 spike peptides, taken after COVID-19 vaccination. The receptor source for this set is a human donor who had a prior SARS-CoV-2 infection.

This clone has just one count. The chain is built from TRBV9 and TRBJ2-2; TRBD1 agrees at 7 bases. Losses at the gene ends were 7 bases for V and 1 base for J; bases not matched to a gene: 4. Germline-derived CDR1 and CDR2 are SGDLS and YYNGEE. The CDR3 loop spans 14 amino acids. CDR3 protein: CASAQGENTGELFF. DNA for the CDR3: TGTGCCAGCGCCCAGGGGGAGAACACCGGGGAGCTGTTTTTT.

This rearrangement joins TRBV6-1 to TRBJ2-5; TRBD1 matches 7 bases. The CDR3 contains 15 residues. Germline V lookup: CDR1 MNHNS, CDR2 SASEGT. Germline trimming cut 2 bases from V and 4 bases from J; bases unmatched to any gene: 7. The CDR3 bases are TGTGCCAGCAGTGAACCGGGACAGAGCCCAGAGACCCAGTACTTC. Its protein product is CASSEPGQSPETQYF.

The rearrangement links TRBV4-3 to TRBJ2-1, with 10 bases aligning to TRBD2. The germline V gene has CDR1 LGHNA and CDR2 YSLEER. This CDR3 contains 16 residues. V shed 4 bases and J 7 bases; nucleotides not matched to a gene: 10. The CDR3 loop reads CASSPALAGEGNEQFF. The CDR3 DNA is TGCGCCAGCAGCCCAGCTCTAGCGGGAGAGGGTAATGAGCAGTTCTTC.

Here the CDR3 reads CASRPSEANTGELFF. Here the CDR3 DNA reads TGCGCCAGTCGACCGAGCGAAGCGAACACCGGGGAGCTGTTTTTT. The rearrangement joins TRBV5-1 to TRBJ2-2; D unclear. The CDR3 totals 15 residues. Trimming stripped 8 bases from V and 0 bases from J, with 14 bases between. CDR1 and CDR2 from the germline V gene are SGHRS and YFSETQ.

The rearrangement joins TRBV7-2 to TRBJ2-5; D is possibly TRBD1 (6 bases). The length of the CDR3 is 16 residues. Per germline, CDR1 SGHTA and CDR2 FQGNSA. V gave up 1 base and J gave up 0 bases, with 12 bases separating them. CDR3 in amino acids: CASSLGLNRDQETQYF. As DNA, the CDR3 is TGTGCCAGCAGCTTAGGTTTGAACAGGGACCAAGAGACCCAGTACTTC.

This clone was counted only a few times. The rearrangement uses TRBV7-3 and TRBJ2-1; 12 positions agree with TRBD2. Losses at the gene ends were 2 bases for V and 5 bases for J; bases not matched to a gene: 4. The CDR3 length is 16 residues. Germline CDR1 SGHTA, CDR2 FQGTGA. The CDR3 nucleotides read TGTGCCAGCAGCTTAGGACTAGCGGGAATCCACAATGAGCAGTTCTTC. Amino acid sequence: CASSLGLAGIHNEQFF. The whole variable domain, remainder taken from reference TRBV7-3 and TRBJ2-1, is GAGVSQTPSNKVTEKGKYVELRCDPISGHTALYWYRQSLGQGPEFLIYFQGTGAADDSGLPNDRFFAVRPEGSVSTLKIQRTERGDSAVYLCASSLGLAGIHNEQFFGPGTRLTVL.

The chain joins TRBV7-3 to TRBJ2-2, with D possibly matching TRBD1 (5 bases). V lost 5 bases and J 4 bases, leaving 8 bases between the germline ends. The germline gives CDR1 SGHTA, CDR2 FQGTGA. The CDR3 extends over 13 amino acids. DNA of the CDR3: TGTGCCAGCAGCCCAACAGGCACCGGGGAGCTGTTTTTT. This gives the protein CASSPTGTGELFF.

Only a few counts were recorded for this clone. The gene calls are TRBV5-1 and TRBJ2-1; 14 positions match TRBD2. V gave up 0 bases and J gave up 10 bases; unmatched junction bases: 6. In germline, CDR1 is SGHRS, CDR2 YFSETQ. CDR3 length equals 16 residues. In DNA form, the CDR3 reads TGCGCCAGCAGCTTGGTCGTGGGACTAGCGGGAGACGAGCAGTTCTTC. Its translation is CASSLVVGLAGDEQFF. The entire variable domain, with the rest obtained from reference TRBV5-1 and TRBJ2-1, is as follows: KAGVTQTPRYLIKTRGQQVTLSCSPISGHRSVSWYQQTPGQGLQFLFEYFSETQRNKGNFPGRFSGRQFSNSRSEMNVSTLELGDSALYLCASSLVVGLAGDEQFFGPGTRLTVL.

This chain connects TRBV9 to TRBJ2-7; D is unclear. The CDR3 runs to 15 residues. Germline V CDR1 and CDR2: SGDLS, YYNGEE. V was shortened by 0 bases and J by 0 bases, with 10 bases between the two germline ends. CDR3 nucleotides: TGTGCCAGCAGCGTAGACCACCTTCCCTCCTACGAGCAGTACTTC. It codes for CASSVDHLPSYEQYF.

This rearrangement joins TRBV29-1 to TRBJ1-3, with a weak D call TRBD1 (5 bases). Germline CDR1 reads SQVTM; CDR2 reads ANQGSEA. The CDR3 is 17 amino acids. Between the trimmed V and J ends, which lost 4 bases and 14 bases, there was a span of 33 bases. The CDR3 region is CSVVWAGQSLETGRLYF. CDR3 DNA sequence: TGCAGCGTTGTGTGGGCAGGACAATCTCTGGAAACGGGAAGATTATATTTT.

V usage is TRBV2 and J usage is TRBJ1-3; D gene ambiguous. The CDR3 runs 15 residues. Trimming removed 4 bases from V and 3 bases from J, with 13 bases in between. Germline CDR1 reads SNHLY; CDR2 reads FYNNEI. This CDR3 reads CASSVVAGVGNTIYF. The CDR3 coding sequence is TGTGCCAGCAGTGTTGTGGCGGGTGTTGGAAACACCATATATTTT.

The V call is TRBV24-1, the J call TRBJ2-5, with no clear D. Between the trimmed V and J ends, which lost 2 bases and 5 bases, there was a span of 8 bases. Germline values: CDR1 KGHDR, CDR2 SFDVKD. CDR3 length: 13 residues. The CDR3 sequence: CATSDWDGETQYF. CDR3 nucleotides: TGTGCCACCAGTGATTGGGATGGGGAGACCCAGTACTTC.

The V gene is TRBV2, the J gene TRBJ2-7; 7 positions match TRBD1. CDR3 length: 12 amino acids. Germline CDR1 reads SNHLY; CDR2 reads FYNNEI. Germline trimming cut 7 bases from V and 3 bases from J; bases unmatched to any gene: 3. The CDR3 bases are TGTGCCAGCACAGACAGGGACTACGAGCAGTACTTC. Translated: CASTDRDYEQYF.

The rearrangement joins TRBV4-1 to TRBJ2-7, with D possibly called TRBD1 or TRBD2 (5 bases each). V shed 4 bases and J shed 3 bases, with 19 bases lying between them. Germline V gives CDR1 MGHRA, CDR2 YSYEKL. The CDR3 consists of 16 residues. The CDR3 DNA reads TGCGCCAGCAGCCCGAGTTTAGGGACGCCGTACTACGAGCAGTACTTC. It yields the protein CASSPSLGTPYYEQYF.

A single count supports this clone. The chain combines TRBV3-1 (or the pseudogene TRBV3-2) with TRBJ2-4, with D maybe TRBD2 (7 bases). The CDR3 contains 17 residues. Germline CDR1 reads LGHDT; CDR2 reads YNNKEL (reference sequence). With 4 bases removed from V and 0 bases from J, the gap between germline ends came to 16 bases. This CDR3 reads CASSPRGGGLAKNIQYF. DNA for the CDR3: TGTGCCAGCAGCCCCAGAGGGGGGGGTCTAGCCAAAAACATTCAGTACTTC.

This chain joins TRBV2 and TRBJ1-5; 8 nucleotides match TRBD1. The J segment lost 4 bases and the V segment lost 6 bases, leaving 11 bases of the junction unmatched. This CDR3 comprises 16 residues. In germline, CDR1 is SNHLY, CDR2 FYNNEI. CDR3 residues: CASSFETGAINQPQHF. The CDR3 region has the DNA TGTGCCAGCAGCTTTGAGACAGGGGCGATTAATCAGCCCCAGCATTTT. Together with reference TRBV2 and TRBJ1-5, the CDR3 gives the full variable domain: EPEVTQTPSHQVTQMGQEVILRCVPISNHLYFYWYRQILGQKVEFLVSFYNNEISEKSEIFDDQFSVERPDGSNFTLKIRSTKLEDSAMYFCASSFETGAINQPQHFGDGTRLSIL.